These 28 T cell receptor beta chains were all obtained from the same sample, sequenced in a study of Graves' ophthalmopathy and Graves' hyperthyroidism (dated by TCRdb to 2016 to 2018). The run used an Illumina HiSeq 2000. TCR beta CDR3 regions were amplified from RNA transcripts for repertoire sequencing. A first-round RT-PCR used HTBI primers with the Qiagen OneStep RT-PCR kit, followed by a second-round multiplex PCR, size selection and purification. TCRdb ran its own pipeline on the public reads, namely fastp trimming at Q25 and MiXCR clone calling, and kept in-frame beta chains. Each entry merges the rows of one CDR3 protein and shows their most common DNA and genes. This sample lists some 1.1 million distinct CDR3 sequences; about 35% were detected once. Together, the top ten hold 11% of the sample. The sequencing input was peripheral blood or thyroid tissue (not recorded which). Receptor source: an adult man with Graves' hyperthyroidism.

Ten or more counts support this clonotype. This chain links TRBV9 with TRBJ2-2; weak D call: TRBD2 (5 bases). Germline-derived CDR1 and CDR2 are SGDLS and YYNGEE. The CDR3 is 16 amino acids. V lost 0 bases and J 4 bases, leaving 13 bases between the germline ends. The CDR3 reads CASSVAGHSVTGELFF. CDR3 DNA: TGTGCCAGCAGCGTAGCTGGTCATAGCGTCACCGGGGAGCTGTTTTTT.

The rearrangement uses TRBV12-3 or TRBV12-4 and TRBJ2-7; TRBD2 aligns across 8 bases. The CDR3 consists of 15 residues. With 7 bases clipped from V and 3 bases from J, the junction kept 11 bases outside the gene matches. CDR3 sequence (DNA): TGTGCCAGCAATGCTTACCGGGGGGGCAACTACGAGCAGTACTTC. Its protein product is CASNAYRGGNYEQYF.

There are many counts of this clonotype. The CDR3 sequence is CASSFGQPNEKLFF. In nucleotides, the CDR3 is TGTGCCAGCAGCTTCGGACAGCCAAATGAAAAACTGTTTTTT. This chain connects TRBV7-2 to TRBJ1-4; a weak D match, TRBD1 (6 bases). Between the trimmed V and J ends, which lost 3 bases and 5 bases, there was a span of 10 bases. The CDR3 spans 14 residues. Germline CDR1 SGHTA, CDR2 FQGNSA.

The V call is TRBV29-1, the J call TRBJ2-7, with D tentatively TRBD1 (6 bases). The CDR3 sequence is 11 residues long. Deletions cut 7 bases from V and 6 bases from J, with 13 bases between. The germline V gene has CDR1 SQVTM and CDR2 ANQGSEA. CDR3 coding DNA: TGCAGCGGGGTAGGACAGTCCGAGCAGTACTTC. It specifies CSGVGQSEQYF.

At least ten counts were recorded for this clonotype. V usage is TRBV29-1 and J usage is TRBJ1-1; D remains unclear. Germline lookup yields CDR1 SQVTM and CDR2 ANQGSEA. The CDR3 runs 16 residues. The ends were cut back, 4 bases at V and 10 bases at J, with 28 bases in the middle. The chain's CDR3 is CSVVSGSNRGTSGAFF. The CDR3 coding sequence is TGCAGCGTTGTATCCGGGTCTAATCGGGGAACTTCGGGAGCTTTCTTT.

The V and J genes are TRBV10-3 and TRBJ2-7; the D gene is possibly TRBD2 (5 bases). The V gene lost 0 bases and the J gene lost 8 bases, with 20 bases spanning the gap. The germline V gene has CDR1 ENHRY and CDR2 SYGVKD. The CDR3 runs 16 residues. This chain's CDR3 is CAISESRSGPSQQQYF. CDR3 in DNA: TGTGCCATCAGTGAGTCGAGGAGCGGTCCCTCCCAGCAGCAGTACTTC.

Comments on this clonotype: Germline and junction disagree at one end, which may indicate a read error. The rearrangement joins TRBV7-8 to TRBJ1-1; no firm D call. The CDR3 loop spans 14 amino acids. The V gene's germline CDR1 is SGHVS and CDR2 FQNEAQ. Written as DNA, the CDR3 is TGCGCCAGCAGCCCCCCGTGGGGAGGCACTGAAGCTTTCTTT. It codes for CASSPPWGGTEAFF.

The chain joins TRBV7-2 to TRBJ1-1; the D gene is possibly TRBD1 (5 bases). The germline V gene has CDR1 SGHTA and CDR2 FQGNSA. This CDR3 contains 14 residues. Trimming stripped 1 base from V and 6 bases from J, with 12 bases between. The CDR3 DNA sequence: TGTGCCAGCAGCTTAGGGGGTGGGGGGGCTGAAGCTTTCTTT. This encodes CASSLGGGGAEAFF.

This chain joins TRBV28 and TRBJ1-1, with D uncertain. Germline CDR1 is MDHEN and CDR2 is SYDVKM. Trimming left V 3 bases short and J 10 bases short, with 12 bases between. The CDR3 runs 12 residues. The CDR3 DNA follows: TGTGCCAGCAGTTTGCAGAGGATGGTAGCTTTCTTT. As protein: CASSLQRMVAFF.

This clonotype occurred many times. The gene calls are TRBV15 and TRBJ2-5; TRBD2 aligns across 9 bases. V lost 0 bases and J lost 9; bases outside the gene matches: 5. This CDR3 is 14 amino acids long. Germline loops: CDR1 LNHNV, CDR2 YYDKDF (reference sequence). DNA for the CDR3: TGTGCCACCAGCAGAGAGGGTAGCGGGAGTTCCCAGTACTTC. This gives the protein CATSREGSGSSQYF.

The V gene is TRBV5-6, the J gene TRBJ1-3; D ambiguous. Trimming stripped 4 bases from V and 7 bases from J, with 6 bases between. CDR1 SGHDT and CDR2 YYEEEE come from the germline V gene. The CDR3 is 11 residues long. CDR3 amino acids: CASSRANTIYF. CDR3 sequence (DNA): TGTGCCAGCAGCCGAGCGAACACCATATATTTT.

The rearrangement links TRBV7-8 to TRBJ2-7, with D perhaps being TRBD1 or TRBD2 (5 bases each). From germline, CDR1 is SGHVS and CDR2 FQNEAQ. V was trimmed by 6 bases and J by 0 bases, leaving 15 bases between them. The CDR3 totals 15 residues. The CDR3 DNA reads as TGTGCCAGCAGTAAATACAGGACTCCCTCCTACGAGCAGTACTTC. Translation: CASSKYRTPSYEQYF.

This clonotype was found many times. The conserved phenylalanine or tryptophan is not found at the CDR3 terminus, so this likely reflects a read error. Because the CDR3's place on the DNA is in doubt, the DNA is left out and the CDR3 is given as listed by TCRdb. V and J are TRBV19 and TRBJ2-7. The CDR3 region is 13 residues in length, termini included. Germline V CDR1 and CDR2: LNHDA, SQIVND (reference sequence). CDR3 region: CASRPSDLMKMTL.

The CDR3 protein is CASSENILFF. CDR3 in DNA: TGTGCCAGTAGTGAGAACATACTGTTTTTT. This rearrangement joins TRBV19 to TRBJ1-4; D gene uncertain. V was clipped by 5 bases and J by 13 bases, with 8 bases between them. CDR3 length: 10 residues. The germline CDR1 and CDR2 sequences are LNHDA and SQIVND (reference sequence).

This clonotype was counted a few times. The germline gene is not matched at one end of the junction; a read error may be the cause. CDR3 amino acids: CASSTTGTNEKLFF. The CDR3 bases are TGTGCCAGCAGCACTACCGGGACTAACGAAAAACTGTTTTTT. V and J are TRBV7-2 and TRBJ1-4, with a tentative D call TRBD1 (5 bases). CDR1 is SGHTA, CDR2 FQGNSA, per germline. CDR3 length: 14 amino acids. The whole variable domain, filled in from reference TRBV7-2 and TRBJ1-4, reads GAGVSQSPSNKVTEKGKDVELRCDPISGHTALYWYRQSLGQGLEFLIYFQGNSAPDKSGLPSDRFSAERTGGSVSTLTIQRTQQEDSAVYLCASSTTGTNEKLFFGSGTQLSVL.

In this sample, this clonotype turned up many times. The chain uses TRBV19 and TRBJ1-5; tentative D call: TRBD1 (5 bases). CDR1 is LNHDA and CDR2 is SQIVND in the germline V gene (reference sequence). The V end was cut by 6 bases, the J end by 5 bases, with 17 bases between. The CDR3 consists of 15 residues. CDR3 in amino acids: CASSLLRAEYQPQHF. The CDR3 DNA reads as TGTGCCAGTAGCCTTCTCAGGGCCGAGTATCAGCCCCAGCATTTT. The variable domain in full, with the rest retrieved from reference TRBV19 and TRBJ1-5, is DGGITQSPKYLFRKEGQNVTLSCEQNLNHDAMYWYRQDPGQGLRLIYYSQIVNDFQKGDIAEGYSVSREKKESFPLTVTSAQKNPTAFYLCASSLLRAEYQPQHFGDGTRLSIL.

This clonotype has a count of ten or more. The CDR3 bases are TGTGCCATCAGTGAGAGGGGGGTCAACTACGAGCAGTACTTC. Translated: CAISERGVNYEQYF. J is TRBJ2-7 and V is TRBV10-3; D may match TRBD1 or TRBD2 (6 bases each). This CDR3 spans 14 amino acids. The V and J ends lost 2 bases and 3 bases respectively, with 11 bases between them. The V gene's germline CDR1 is ENHRY and CDR2 SYGVKD.

This clonotype showed up just once. This chain connects TRBV9 to TRBJ1-1; D is perhaps TRBD1 (5 bases). V was shortened by 2 bases and J by 4 bases, with 15 bases between the two germline ends. The length of the CDR3 is 15 residues. Germline assignment: CDR1 SGDLS and CDR2 YYNGEE. CDR3 sequence (DNA): TGTGCCAGCAGCGTCAGCGGGGCAGGGAGCACTGAAGCTTTCTTT. It translates to CASSVSGAGSTEAFF. Combining the CDR3 with reference TRBV9 and TRBJ1-1 gives the whole variable domain DSGVTQTPKHLITATGQRVTLRCSPRSGDLSVYWYQQSLDQGLQFLIQYYNGEERAKGNILERFSAQQFPDLHSELNLSSLELGDSALYFCASSVSGAGSTEAFFGQGTRLTVV.

This clonotype was found many times. The chain has TRBV29-1 and TRBJ1-3, with D hard to call. Between the trimmed V and J ends, which lost 4 bases and 0 bases, there was a span of 7 bases. The CDR3 has 13 amino acids. From germline, CDR1 is SQVTM and CDR2 ANQGSEA. The CDR3 nucleotides are TGCAGCGTTGGGGCAAACTCTGGAAACACCATATATTTT. It yields the protein CSVGANSGNTIYF.

This clonotype was counted ten times or more. The V gene is TRBV19, the J gene TRBJ1-1; the D gene is possibly TRBD1 (5 bases). The CDR3 has 11 amino acids. Germline V gives CDR1 LNHDA, CDR2 SQIVND (reference sequence). V was trimmed by 8 bases and J by 7 bases, leaving 11 bases between them. CDR3 sequence: CASQNGGEAFF. The CDR3, as DNA: TGTGCCAGTCAAAATGGGGGTGAAGCTTTCTTT.

This clonotype occurred many times. J is TRBJ2-7 and V is TRBV19, with TRBD1 as a possible D gene (5 bases). V gave up 0 bases and J gave up 3 bases, with 15 bases separating them. CDR1 and CDR2 from the germline V gene are LNHDA and SQIVND (reference sequence). There are 16 residues in the CDR3. This CDR3 reads CASSIEEGAIGYEQYF. For the CDR3, the DNA is TGTGCCAGTAGTATAGAGGAAGGGGCGATTGGCTACGAGCAGTACTTC.

This clonotype has a count of ten or more. This rearrangement joins TRBV7-2 to TRBJ2-7, with 11 positions matching TRBD2. Per germline, CDR1 SGHTA and CDR2 FQGNSA. The V gene end was trimmed by 1 base and the J gene end by 5 bases; junction bases not matched to a gene: 4. The CDR3 extends over 15 amino acids. This chain's CDR3 is CASSLVAGGPHEQYF. The CDR3 DNA follows: TGTGCCAGCAGCTTAGTAGCGGGAGGGCCTCACGAGCAGTACTTC.

This clonotype was seen more than once but under ten times. V is TRBV6-1 and J is TRBJ2-7; D is ambiguous. Germline CDR1 and CDR2: MNHNS and SASEGT. Trimming removed 6 bases from V and 0 bases from J, with 18 bases in between. There are 16 residues in the CDR3. CDR3 in DNA: TGTGCCAGCAGCCAAGATGCGATAGGGCACTCCTACGAGCAGTACTTC. It yields the protein CASSQDAIGHSYEQYF.

At least ten counts were recorded for this clonotype. V is TRBV5-8 and J is TRBJ1-5, with no clear D. CDR3 size: 14 residues. Per germline, CDR1 SGHTS and CDR2 YDEGEE. Trimming left V 1 base short and J 4 bases short, with 9 bases between. The CDR3 nucleotides are TGTGCCAGCAGCTTGCGACTGGAAAATCAGCCCCAGCATTTT. Amino acid sequence: CASSLRLENQPQHF.

This clonotype was detected many times. The chain couples TRBV5-1 to TRBJ1-2; TRBD1 agrees at 8 bases. The CDR3 spans 15 residues. The germline V gene has CDR1 SGHRS and CDR2 YFSETQ. J gave up 4 bases and V 4 bases, and 9 bases lay outside the gene matches. This CDR3 is CASSPATGAFYGYTF. The CDR3, as DNA: TGCGCCAGCAGCCCGGCGACAGGGGCCTTCTATGGCTACACCTTC.

This clonotype was observed many times. The rearrangement links TRBV28 to TRBJ2-7; TRBD1 might be the D (5 bases). CDR1 is MDHEN, CDR2 SYDVKM, per germline. Trimming took 5 bases from V and 6 from J, leaving 11 bases between them. This CDR3 has 12 residues. CDR3 amino acids: CASSAGPSEQYF. In DNA form, the CDR3 reads TGTGCCAGCAGTGCAGGGCCTTCCGAGCAGTACTTC. The variable domain in full, with the rest retrieved from reference TRBV28 and TRBJ2-7, is DVKVTQSSRYLVKRTGEKVFLECVQDMDHENMFWYRQDPGLGLRLIYFSYDVKMKEKGDIPEGYSVSREKKERFSLILESASTNQTSMYLCASSAGPSEQYFGPGTRLTVT.

Points on this clonotype: One junction end does not reproduce the germline sequence, and a read error may be involved. The chain couples TRBV20-1 to TRBJ2-5, with a tentative D call TRBD1 (5 bases). The CDR3 totals 14 residues. Germline V gives CDR1 DFQATT, CDR2 SNEGSKA (reference sequence). The chain's CDR3 is CSAGDRKGLETQYF. The CDR3 bases are TGCAGTGCTGGAGATAGAAAGGGGCTGGAGACCCAGTACTTC.

This clonotype was seen only a few times. The J gene is TRBJ1-4, the V gene TRBV4-2; 7 nucleotides align to TRBD1. V lost 1 base and J lost 5; bases outside the gene matches: 1. CDR1 LGHNA and CDR2 YNFKEQ come from the germline V gene. There are 14 residues in the CDR3. CDR3: CASSQGRGNEKLFF. The CDR3 bases are TGTGCCAGCAGCCAAGGCAGGGGGAATGAAAAACTGTTTTTT.